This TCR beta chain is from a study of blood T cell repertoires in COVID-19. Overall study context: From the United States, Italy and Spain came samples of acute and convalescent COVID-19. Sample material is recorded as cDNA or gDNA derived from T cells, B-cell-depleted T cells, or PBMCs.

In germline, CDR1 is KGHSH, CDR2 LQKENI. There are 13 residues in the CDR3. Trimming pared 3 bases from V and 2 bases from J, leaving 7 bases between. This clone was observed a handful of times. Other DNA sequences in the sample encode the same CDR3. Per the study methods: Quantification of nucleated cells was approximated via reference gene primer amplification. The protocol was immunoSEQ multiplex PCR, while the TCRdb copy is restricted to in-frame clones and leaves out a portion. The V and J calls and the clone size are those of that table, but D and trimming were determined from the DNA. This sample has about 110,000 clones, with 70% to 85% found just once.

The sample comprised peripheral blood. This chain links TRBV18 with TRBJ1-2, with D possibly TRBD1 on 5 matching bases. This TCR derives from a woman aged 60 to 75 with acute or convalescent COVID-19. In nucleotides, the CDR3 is TGTGCCAGCTCACCGGGGGGGAACTATGGCTACACCTTC. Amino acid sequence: CASSPGGNYGYTF.